This T cell receptor (beta chain) came from a study of T cells in Graves' hyperthyroidism and ophthalmopathy. Points from the study as a whole: Ophthalmopathy got predicted by the model a median approximately 6.4 months before its onset.

This clonotype was seen at least ten times. Its matching antigen is unknown. Amplification of TCR beta CDR3 regions was performed using RNA transcripts as template. The HTBI primer set was used in a first-round RT-PCR of the TCR CDR3. TCRdb independently ran MiXCR on the multiplex PCR reads; one entry per CDR3 protein. Among hundreds of thousands of distinct CDR3 sequences listed, about a sixth were seen once. Deletions cut 5 bases from V and 7 bases from J, with 14 bases between. The length of the CDR3 is 14 residues. The germline V gene encodes CDR1 SGHNT and CDR2 YENEEA. Each diagnosis drew on symptoms, thyroxine, TRAb, thyroid ultrasound and orbital computed tomography findings.

The clonotype comes from a woman aged 18-30 years with Graves' hyperthyroidism. The V gene is TRBV11-3, the J gene TRBJ2-2, with D tentatively TRBD2 (6 bases). The sample was blood. The CDR3 region has the DNA TGTGCCAGCAGCCGGGGGAGAGCGGACGGGGAGCTGTTTTTT. Translating it yields CASSRGRADGELFF.